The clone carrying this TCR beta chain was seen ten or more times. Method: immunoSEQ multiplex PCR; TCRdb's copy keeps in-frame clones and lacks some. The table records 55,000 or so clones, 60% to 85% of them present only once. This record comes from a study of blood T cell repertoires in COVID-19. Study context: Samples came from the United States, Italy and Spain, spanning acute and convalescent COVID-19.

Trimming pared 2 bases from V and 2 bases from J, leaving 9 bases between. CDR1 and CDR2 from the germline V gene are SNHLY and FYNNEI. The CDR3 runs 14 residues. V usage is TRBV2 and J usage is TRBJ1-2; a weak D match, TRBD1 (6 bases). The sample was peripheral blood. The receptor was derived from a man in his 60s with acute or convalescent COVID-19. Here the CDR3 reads CASSESGANYGYTF. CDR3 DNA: TGTGCCAGCAGTGAATCAGGGGCCAACTATGGCTACACCTTC.